The 11 T cell receptor beta chains below were found in one sample sequenced in a study of PD-1 blockade in mismatch repair-deficient tumors (dated by TCRdb to the late 2010s). Receptor libraries were prepared by the immunoSEQ multiplex PCR assay. Sourced from immuneACCESS, this table was stored by TCRdb with only in-frame sequences that have V and J called. A share of the clones is absent; for the studies checked, an unresolved V gene accounts for under half, and the remainder has no known explanation. For this sample there are some 100,000 clones; about four fifths appear just once. The top ten clonotypes cover around 6.9% of the sample. Sequencing used peripheral blood, obtained roughly 35 weeks after starting pembrolizumab. These receptors were taken from an adult with mismatch repair-deficient cancer.

The V gene is TRBV7-8, the J gene TRBJ2-3; D remains ambiguous. The CDR3 spans 15 residues. Germline V CDR1 and CDR2: SGHVS, FQNEAQ. Trimming left V 2 bases short and J 2 bases short, with 11 bases between. As DNA, the CDR3 is TGTGCCAGCAGCTTAAGCGTAACAATCACAGATACGCAGTATTTT. This gives the protein CASSLSVTITDTQYF.

For the CDR3, the DNA is TGTGCCACCCGGGGGGCGTCGACCGGGACAGAAAATTATGGCTACACCTTC. This codes for CATRGASTGTENYGYTF. The V and J genes are TRBV7-9 and TRBJ1-2; 7 bases match TRBD1. Losses at the gene ends were 10 bases for V and 5 bases for J; bases not matched to a gene: 22. Per the germline V gene, CDR1 is SEHNR and CDR2 is FQNEAQ (reference sequence). The CDR3 spans 17 residues. The full variable domain, its missing parts supplied by reference TRBV7-9 and TRBJ1-2, is DTGVSQNPRHKITKRGQNVTFRCDPISEHNRLYWYRQTLGQGPEFLTYFQNEAQLEKSRLLSDRFSAERPKGSFSTLEIQRTEQGDSAMYLCATRGASTGTENYGYTFGSGTRLTVV.

The chain recombines TRBV18 with TRBJ2-1; 8 bases line up with TRBD1. V dropped 6 bases and J dropped 5; count of bases not matched to a gene: 6. The CDR3 loop spans 14 amino acids. Germline CDR1 reads KGHSH; CDR2 reads LQKENI. The CDR3 protein is CASSGTGLNNEQFF. The CDR3 DNA sequence: TGTGCCAGCTCTGGGACAGGACTTAACAATGAGCAGTTCTTC. Supplemented by reference TRBV18 and TRBJ2-1, the full variable domain reads NAGVMQNPRHLVRRRGQEARLRCSPMKGHSHVYWYRQLPEEGLKFMVYLQKENIIDESGMPKERFSAEFPKEGPSILRIQQVVRGDSAAYFCASSGTGLNNEQFFGPGTRLTVL.

This chain connects TRBV5-6 to TRBJ2-5; possible D gene TRBD2, 5 bases. This CDR3 contains 14 residues. V shed 4 bases and J shed 9 bases, with 19 bases lying between them. CDR1 and CDR2 (germline): SGHDT, YYEEEE. The CDR3 loop reads CASSPEGTQLAQYF. The DNA for the CDR3 is TGTGCCAGCAGCCCCGAGGGTACCCAATTGGCCCAGTACTTC.

This clone was seen a few times. This chain links TRBV19 with TRBJ1-2; no reliable D call. Trimming shortened V by 3 bases and J by 7 bases, and 12 bases separated the two germline ends. The CDR3 is made up of 13 amino acids. CDR1 and CDR2 from the germline V gene are LNHDA and SQIVND (reference sequence). In nucleotides, the CDR3 is TGTGCCAGTAGTATTAGGGAGATTGGTGGCTACACCTTC. Translation gives CASSIREIGGYTF.

The V gene is TRBV15, the J gene TRBJ2-5; 7 bases map to TRBD1. The J call may be incorrect, as the DNA end agrees better with TRBJ2-7. CDR3 size: 14 residues. Per the germline V gene, CDR1 is LNHNV and CDR2 is YYDKDF (reference sequence). As DNA, the CDR3 is TGTGCCACCAGCAGGACAGGGTGGTCCAACGAGCAGTACTTC. Encoded protein: CATSRTGWSNEQYF.

This sequence joins TRBV5-1 and TRBJ2-3, with TRBD2 matching over 8 bases. J lost 1 base, V lost 2 bases, and 18 bases had no gene match. Germline-derived CDR1 and CDR2 are SGHRS and YFSETQ. This CDR3 contains 20 residues. CDR3 sequence reads: CASSFGYYSGSRVGTDTQYF. The CDR3 DNA reads TGCGCCAGCAGCTTTGGCTACTACAGCGGGAGTCGAGTTGGCACAGATACGCAGTATTTT.

This clone has only one observation. The V call is TRBV6-5, the J call TRBJ2-2; D perhaps matches TRBD2 (5 bases). V was pared by 6 bases and J by 2 bases, with 10 bases between. Germline-derived CDR1 and CDR2 are MNHEY and SVGAGI. The CDR3 length is 14 residues. CDR3 coding DNA: TGTGCCAGCAGCAGCGGACCTAACACCGGGGAGCTGTTTTTT. Translating gives CASSSGPNTGELFF.

This chain links TRBV4-1 with TRBJ1-1; D is perhaps TRBD1 (5 bases). This CDR3 has 14 residues. With 0 bases removed from V and 13 bases from J, the gap between germline ends came to 18 bases. Germline lookup yields CDR1 MGHRA and CDR2 YSYEKL. This CDR3 is CASSQEGTLAGGFF. DNA for the CDR3: TGCGCCAGCAGCCAAGAAGGGACCCTCGCTGGTGGTTTCTTT.

This clone occurred once. V and J are TRBV28 and TRBJ1-2, with 7 bases identical to TRBD1. The germline gives CDR1 MDHEN, CDR2 SYDVKM. This CDR3 comprises 17 residues. The V segment lost 6 bases and the J segment 4 bases; nucleotides outside the gene matches: 17. In DNA form, the CDR3 reads TGTGCCAGCAGCCCCCCTCCGGGACAGACTTTTTTCTATGGCTACACCTTC. Translating gives CASSPPPGQTFFYGYTF.

The rearrangement uses TRBV6-5 and TRBJ1-2, with 9 bases identical to TRBD1. CDR3 length equals 15 residues. V lost 2 bases, J lost 4 bases, and 5 bases stayed unmatched. From germline, CDR1 is MNHEY and CDR2 SVGAGI. CDR3 loop: CASSYVSGQGYGYTF. The CDR3, as DNA: TGTGCCAGCAGTTACGTCTCGGGACAGGGCTATGGCTACACCTTC.